These T cell receptor beta chains were read from a single sample in a study of T cell responses to AZD1222 COVID-19 vaccine. Profiling relied on immunoSEQ multiplex PCR, and the TCRdb table lists in-frame clones only, not all of them. This table has tens of thousands of clones, 85% to 90% appearing once. The sequenced sample was peripheral blood, obtained on day 0 of MenACWY control vaccination. Receptors originate from an adult in good health. The CDR3 runs from the conserved cysteine through the conserved F or W. The D gene is left open where the match is weak.

TRBJ1-2,TRBD1,TRBV7-9,CASSPRQGGYGGYTF
TRBJ1-6,TRBD1,TRBV7-9,CASSPPQGDNSPLHF
TRBJ2-3,-,TRBV6-5,CASSSPGRNTDTQYF
TRBJ2-3,-,TRBV7-2,CATVLTDTQYF
TRBJ2-3,-,TRBV6-1,CASSEGLNTQYF
TRBJ2-5,-,TRBV6-5,CASSFRVQETQYF
TRBJ2-5,-,TRBV21-1,CASSKVAGETQYF
TRBJ1-6,TRBD1,TRBV30,CAGPLAGGRNSPLHF
TRBJ2-7,TRBD1,TRBV6-6,CASRLGHDRGLYEQYF
TRBJ1-2,-,TRBV11-2,CASSLGLGQNYGYTF
TRBJ1-6,TRBD1,TRBV5-1,CASSLEEGAPLHF
TRBJ1-2,-,TRBV6-5,CASLRGYGYTF
TRBJ2-3,-,TRBV18,CASSPPNDPDTQYF
TRBJ1-1,-,TRBV6-2/TRBV6-3,CASSYTQGALNTEAFF
TRBJ2-3,-,TRBV7-2,CASSLTLVDTQYF
TRBJ2-7,-,TRBV2,CASSPGGQGYEQYF
TRBJ1-1,-,TRBV2,CASWVGPLNTEAFF
TRBJ2-2,TRBD1,TRBV12-3/TRBV12-4,CAIQDRAVGELFF
TRBJ2-3,-,TRBV19,CASRVENTDTQYF
TRBJ1-2,TRBD1,TRBV9,CASSTGQGRDGYTF
TRBJ2-7,TRBD1,TRBV11-3,CASSYSGTGQYYEQYF
TRBJ1-4,-,TRBV18,CASSANPGTNEKLFF
TRBJ1-2,-,TRBV6-2/TRBV6-3,CASSYSRRAALGGYTF
TRBJ1-6,TRBD1,TRBV11-2,CASSLEGTGTNSPLHF
TRBJ2-7,-,TRBV19,CASTTGQAGDYEQYF
TRBJ2-2,-,TRBV18,CASSLLTENTGELFF
TRBJ1-5,-,TRBV30,CAWSSGGQDQPQHF
TRBJ1-5,-,TRBV19,CASSWGGASNQPQHF
TRBJ2-5,TRBD1,TRBV5-1,CASSLTGQGLETQYF
TRBJ1-1,-,TRBV7-9,CASCSGDSYTEAFF
TRBJ1-1,-,TRBV11-1,CASSLGAGPNTEAFF
TRBJ1-2,-,TRBV19,CASSIEPQRSGGYTF
TRBJ1-1,-,TRBV6-1,CASSEGRWEAFF
TRBJ1-2,-,TRBV6-2/TRBV6-3,CASSYAGTIYGYTF
TRBJ1-2,-,TRBV19,CASRIAAPNYGYTF
TRBJ1-1,TRBD1,TRBV7-2,CASSSQGPGTEAFF
TRBJ1-2,-,TRBV18,CASSPPIAGTDGYTF
TRBJ1-2,-,TRBV30,CAWSGGSNYGYTF
TRBJ2-2,-,TRBV9,CASSWDSSTGELFF